The T cell receptor beta chain described here comes from a study of T cells of healthy individuals. Using its own MiXCR run on the 5' RACE reads, TCRdb lists one record per CDR3 protein. The sample holds 95,000 to 100,000 distinct CDR3 sequences, around 17% seen once. This clonotype has a handful of counts. Germline CDR1 MGHRA, CDR2 YSYEKL. The CDR3 contains 15 residues. V gave up 1 base and J gave up 2 bases, with 11 bases separating them. V and J are TRBV4-1 and TRBJ1-1; D is ambiguous. The sequence came from a human donor in good health. The CDR3 protein is CASSQALQHNTEAFF. The CDR3 nucleotides read TGCGCCAGCAGCCAAGCCCTACAGCACAACACTGAAGCTTTCTTT.